The clone carrying this T cell receptor beta chain occurred many times. Its target is unknown. Genomic DNA constituted the template upon which TCR beta VDJ and CDR3 profiling was performed. TCRdb re-called the reads with MiXCR, one entry per CDR3 protein. The data hold about 40,000 distinct CDR3 sequences, with under 80% observed a single time. This entry is derived from a study of CD8+CD57+ T cells in acquired aplastic anemia. Study-wide context: Each DNA sample taken from sorted CD4+ and CD8+ cells came to about 3.2 ug on average.

Those patients picked for sequencing had displayed CD8+CD57+ cell expansion on flow cytometry. Overall study findings and caveats: Patients and controls shared just under 30 CD8+ CDR3 sequences, highly expressed in patients.

CDR1 and CDR2 (germline): DFQATT, SNEGSKA (reference sequence). V was cut by 5 bases and J by 0 bases, with 11 bases left in between. This CDR3 is 13 amino acids long. The source of this sequence is a human donor with aplastic anemia. Material for sequencing was sorted CD4+, CD8+, or CD8+CD57+ T cells (not recorded which) from PBMCs. The chain recombines TRBV20-1 with TRBJ2-7; maybe TRBD1 (6 bases). CDR3 region: CSAETGDSYEQYF. The DNA for the CDR3 is TGCAGTGCTGAGACAGGCGACTCCTACGAGCAGTACTTC.